Listed below are T cell receptor beta chains from one sample, sequenced in a study of PD-1 blockade in classical Hodgkin lymphoma. The table came from immunoSEQ multiplex PCR; TCRdb's copy has only in-frame clones and leaves some out. Among fewer than 15,000 clones listed, roughly 80% were seen once. The sample in question was peripheral blood mononuclear cells (PBMCs), obtained at baseline. The receptors here all came from a human donor with classical Hodgkin lymphoma. Each CDR3 is given with its conserved first and last residue. The order of the fields is J gene, V gene, D gene, clone size, CDR3 DNA, CDR3 protein. D genes are given only for firm matches. Clone sizes are given selectively: once, few, many, or a class where the clone is expanded.

TRBJ2-7	TRBV28	TRBD2	-	TGTGCCAGCAGCGTATCGGCGCTAGGGCGGGGGGAGCAGTACTTC	CASSVSALGRGEQYF
TRBJ2-3	TRBV6-4	-	-	TGTGCCAGCAGTATCGAGAGCACAGATACGCAGTATTTT	CASSIESTDTQYF
TRBJ2-7	TRBV10-2	-	-	TGCGCCAGCAGTGAGAGTCTAGCGTACTCCTACGAGCAGTACTTC	CASSESLAYSYEQYF
TRBJ1-4	TRBV5-1	-	-	TGCGCCAGCAGCTTGTTTGGGGAGAACTCTGAAAAACTGTTTTTT	CASSLFGENSEKLFF
TRBJ2-1	TRBV6-1	-	-	TGTGCCAGCAGTGAAGTGCTACTAGTTGTCAATGAGCAGTTCTTC	CASSEVLLVVNEQFF
TRBJ1-5	TRBV2	-	-	TGTGCCAGCAGTGTGTTTAGGGGCAATCAGCCCCAGCATTTT	CASSVFRGNQPQHF
TRBJ2-7	TRBV6-5	-	-	TGTGCCAGCAGCCGCCCCACCGCCGAGCAGTACTTC	CASSRPTAEQYF
TRBJ2-7	TRBV7-9	-	-	TGTGCCAGCAGCTTAGGTGGCACGTCCTACGAGCAGTACTTC	CASSLGGTSYEQYF
TRBJ2-3	TRBV18	-	-	TGTGCCAGCTCACCGAAGGGGGCAGATACGCAGTATTTT	CASSPKGADTQYF
TRBJ2-5	TRBV19	TRBD2	-	TGTGCCAGTAGTATGAGGACTAGCGGGATAGAGACCCAGTACTTC	CASSMRTSGIETQYF
TRBJ2-7	TRBV19	-	-	TGTGCCAGTAGTATGGGGGGGCTCTACGAGCAGTACTTC	CASSMGGLYEQYF
TRBJ2-1	TRBV19	TRBD2	-	TGTGCCAGTAGCCCCTGGACTAGCGGGAGGGATGAGCAGTTCTTC	CASSPWTSGRDEQFF
TRBJ2-5	TRBV27	-	-	TGTGCCAGCAGTTTAATATCGGAGACCCAGTACTTC	CASSLISETQYF
TRBJ2-7	TRBV6-1	TRBD1	-	TGTGCCAGCAATCATGGACAGGGATTCTACGAGCAGTACTTC	CASNHGQGFYEQYF
TRBJ1-3	TRBV27	-	-	TGTGCCAGCAGTTTATTCAGGGGCTCTGGAAACACCATATATTTT	CASSLFRGSGNTIYF
TRBJ2-7	TRBV7-8	TRBD2	-	TGTGCCAGCAGCCCCGGGCTAGCGGAAATCTACGAGCAGTACTTC	CASSPGLAEIYEQYF
TRBJ2-7	TRBV6-1	-	-	TGTGCCAGCAGCCGGGGACGAACCTACGAGCAGTACTTC	CASSRGRTYEQYF
TRBJ1-1	TRBV6-1	TRBD1	-	TGTGCCAGCAGTTTGGGACAGGGAACTGAAGCTTTCTTT	CASSLGQGTEAFF
TRBJ2-1	TRBV6-1	TRBD2	once	TGTGCCAGCAGGACCCCGGGAGGTCAGACGAATGAGCAGTTCTTC	CASRTPGGQTNEQFF
TRBJ2-7	TRBV6-6	TRBD2	-	TGTGCCAGCAGTTACCTCGGGCGGGAGCTGGGCGAGCAGTACTTC	CASSYLGRELGEQYF
TRBJ2-7	TRBV4-1	TRBD2	-	TGCGCCAGCTCCGATTCCGGGGGGTACGAGCAGTACTTC	CASSDSGGYEQYF
TRBJ2-7	TRBV25-1	TRBD1	-	TGTGCCAGCAGTGACCCGACAGGGGGTTCCTACGAGCAGTACTTC	CASSDPTGGSYEQYF
TRBJ2-7	TRBV5-1	-	-	TGCGCCAGCAGACGGTCCAGCTCCTACGAGCAGTACTTC	CASRRSSSYEQYF
TRBJ2-1	TRBV19	TRBD1	-	TGTGCCAGTAGTCCCGGGACAGGGGCTATTGAGCAGTTCTTC	CASSPGTGAIEQFF
TRBJ2-2	TRBV10-3	-	-	TGTGCCACATCAGGCGAGGGCGTCGGGGAGCTGTTTTTT	CATSGEGVGELFF
TRBJ2-7	TRBV6-1	-	-	TGTGCCAGCAGTGTTGGGGGAAGGAACGAGCAGTACTTC	CASSVGGRNEQYF
TRBJ2-3	TRBV28	-	-	TGTGCCAGCAGTCCCCCGGGACTGACTAGCACAGATACGCAGTATTTT	CASSPPGLTSTDTQYF
TRBJ2-4	TRBV27	-	-	TGTGCCAGCACCTCGGGGGACATTCAGTACTTC	CASTSGDIQYF